This T cell receptor beta chain was sequenced for a study of shared clonotypes between healthy human individuals. Germline trimming cut 4 bases from V and 6 bases from J; bases unmatched to any gene: 13. Germline V gene sequence: CDR1 LNHDA, CDR2 SQIVND (reference sequence). The CDR3 consists of 18 residues. Study-wide points: Specimens sampled were limited to blood, with tissue repertoires likely differing. Compared with memory subsets, naive subsets generally had larger estimated richness.

Some clones are missing from TCRdb's copy, which holds only in-frame ones; the method was immunoSEQ multiplex PCR. Of 500,000 or so clones in the sample, roughly 95% were seen once. This clone was seen once. What it binds is unknown. The rearrangement links TRBV19 to TRBJ1-5; 12 bases agree with TRBD1. Sequenced sample: naive CD4+ T cells sorted from blood. The subset was: CD45RA+ positively selected. The receptor was isolated from a woman younger than 45 in good health. Written as DNA, the CDR3 is TGTGCCAGTAGTAACATCCGGGACAGGGGGCGAGGGACTCAGCCCCAGCATTTT. It yields the protein CASSNIRDRGRGTQPQHF. Complete variable domain (other parts from reference TRBV19 and TRBJ1-5): DGGITQSPKYLFRKEGQNVTLSCEQNLNHDAMYWYRQDPGQGLRLIYYSQIVNDFQKGDIAEGYSVSREKKESFPLTVTSAQKNPTAFYLCASSNIRDRGRGTQPQHFGDGTRLSIL.